This TCR beta chain was recorded in a study of T-cell reconstitution after alpha-beta-depleted transplantation in children listed by TCRdb under 2016. With respect to the entire study: The study quantitatively tracked T-cell immune reconstitution after TCRalphabeta/CD19-depleted allogeneic hematopoietic cell transplantation in children using TCR repertoire profiling. Study-wide findings and limitations: About two months after transplant, the apparently early recovery of alphabetaT-cell counts reportedly depended on just several hundred clones that had expanded rapidly and came from non-depleted graft cells. In some patients, the high TCRbeta diversity seen at day 60 was put down to recipient T cells and intrathymic progenitors that had survived conditioning. The frequencies of hyperexpanded clones fell over the following months, and after one year, T-cell counts and TCRbeta diversity were mostly attributed to newly produced T cells.

This clonotype was seen ten or more times. No antigen is known for it. Within one base of it there is no much larger clone, and no base qualities were kept. Interpreted using the paper, the treatment or condition label stands for: allogeneic hematopoietic cell transplantation with graft depleted of TCRalphabeta T cells and CD19 B cells. TCRalphabeta/CD19-depleted allogeneic hematopoietic cell grafts were given to the transplant recipients, all of whom were children. V is shortened by 2 bases, J by 2 bases, and the region joining them spans 7 bases. CDR1 and CDR2 (SEHNR, FQNEAQ) derive from the germline V gene (reference sequence). The CDR3 goes from the cysteine to the phenylalanine over 13 residues. Only CDR3 DNA remains: 39 bases, in frame from the first base. The protocol used for the library was PCR. Sequencing instrument: Illumina HiSeq 2500. To normalize quantification of the TCRbeta repertoire, the TCR libraries were built with molecular barcoding that relied on unique molecular identifiers. TCRdb reran the public reads through fastp at Q25 and MiXCR, keeping productive beta chains. Every entry covers one CDR3 protein and lists the most common genes and DNA from its rows. The sample yields 500,000 to 750,000 distinct CDR3 sequences; roughly 13% were counted once. About 2.2% of the sample goes to the ten largest clones.

The material was PBMCs, mostly from graft donor cells, obtained 360 days after TCRalphabeta/CD19-depleted stem cell transplant. The receptor comes from a male patient younger than 18 who had a stem cell transplant for acute myeloid leukemia, so the T cells may come from the graft donor. The chain is made from TRBV7-9 and TRBJ2-7; no D gene is confidently identified. The CDR3 amino acid sequence is: CASSLKATYEQYF. The DNA sequence is given as TGTGCCAGCAGCTTAAAAGCGACCTACGAGCAGTACTTC.